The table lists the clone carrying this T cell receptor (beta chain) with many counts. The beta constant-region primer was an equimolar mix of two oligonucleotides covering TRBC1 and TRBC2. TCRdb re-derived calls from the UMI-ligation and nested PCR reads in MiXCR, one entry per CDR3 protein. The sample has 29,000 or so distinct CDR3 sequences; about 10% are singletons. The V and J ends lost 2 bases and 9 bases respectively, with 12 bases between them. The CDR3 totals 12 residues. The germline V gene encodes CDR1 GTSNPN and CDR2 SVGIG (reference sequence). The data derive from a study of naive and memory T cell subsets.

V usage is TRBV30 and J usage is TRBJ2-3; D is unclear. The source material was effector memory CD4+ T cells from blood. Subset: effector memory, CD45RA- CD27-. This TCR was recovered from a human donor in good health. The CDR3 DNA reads TGTGCCTGGAGTACCCCTTTAGGAACGCAGTATTTT. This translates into CAWSTPLGTQYF.